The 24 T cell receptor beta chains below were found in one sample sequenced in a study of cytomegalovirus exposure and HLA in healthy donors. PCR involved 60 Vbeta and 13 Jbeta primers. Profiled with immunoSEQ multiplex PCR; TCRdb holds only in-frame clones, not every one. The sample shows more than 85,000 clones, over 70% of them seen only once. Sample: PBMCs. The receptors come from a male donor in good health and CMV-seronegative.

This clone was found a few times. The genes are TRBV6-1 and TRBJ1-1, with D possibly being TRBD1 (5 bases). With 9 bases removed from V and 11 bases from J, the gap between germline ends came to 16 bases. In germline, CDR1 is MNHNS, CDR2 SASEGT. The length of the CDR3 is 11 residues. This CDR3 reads CARPGGFWAFF. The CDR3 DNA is TGTGCCAGGCCCGGGGGGTTCTGGGCTTTCTTT.

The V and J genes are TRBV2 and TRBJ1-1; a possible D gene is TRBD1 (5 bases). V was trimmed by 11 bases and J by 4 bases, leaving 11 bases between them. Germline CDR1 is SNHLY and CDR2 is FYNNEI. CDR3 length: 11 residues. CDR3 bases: TGTGCCGCACCGGGGGGCACTGAAGCTTTCTTT. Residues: CAAPGGTEAFF.

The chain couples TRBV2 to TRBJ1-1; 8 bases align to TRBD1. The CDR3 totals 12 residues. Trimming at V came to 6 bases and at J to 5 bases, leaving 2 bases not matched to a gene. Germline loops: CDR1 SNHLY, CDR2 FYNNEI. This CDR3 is CASRRTGTEAFF. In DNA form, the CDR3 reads TGTGCCAGCAGAAGGACAGGGACTGAAGCTTTCTTT.

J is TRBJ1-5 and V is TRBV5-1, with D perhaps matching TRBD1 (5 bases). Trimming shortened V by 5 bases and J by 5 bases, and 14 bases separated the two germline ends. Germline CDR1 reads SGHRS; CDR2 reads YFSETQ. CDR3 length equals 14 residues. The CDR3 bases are TGCGCCAGCAGTCCCCTGGGGGGTGATCAGCCCCAGCATTTT. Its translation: CASSPLGGDQPQHF.

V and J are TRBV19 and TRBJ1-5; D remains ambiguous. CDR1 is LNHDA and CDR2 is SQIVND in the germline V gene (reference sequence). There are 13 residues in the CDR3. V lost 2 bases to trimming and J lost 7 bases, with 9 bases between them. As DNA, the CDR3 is TGTGCCAGTAGTATAAGGACTATGCAGCCCCAGCATTTT. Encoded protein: CASSIRTMQPQHF.

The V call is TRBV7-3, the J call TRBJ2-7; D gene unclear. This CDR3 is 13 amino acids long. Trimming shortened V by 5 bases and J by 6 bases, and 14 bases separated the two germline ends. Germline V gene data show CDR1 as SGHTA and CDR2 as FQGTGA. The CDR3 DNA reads TGTGCCAGCAGCCCCACCGCGAGTGGCGAGCAGTACTTC. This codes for CASSPTASGEQYF.

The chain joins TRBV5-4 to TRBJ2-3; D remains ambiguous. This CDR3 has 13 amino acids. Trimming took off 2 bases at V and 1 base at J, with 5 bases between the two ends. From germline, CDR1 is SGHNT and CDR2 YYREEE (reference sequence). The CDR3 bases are TGTGCCAGCAGCTTCTCGGGCACAGATACGCAGTATTTT. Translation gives CASSFSGTDTQYF.

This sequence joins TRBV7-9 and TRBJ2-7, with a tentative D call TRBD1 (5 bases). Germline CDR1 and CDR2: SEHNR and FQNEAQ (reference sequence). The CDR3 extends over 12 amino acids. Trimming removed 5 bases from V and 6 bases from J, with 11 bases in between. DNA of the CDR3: TGTGCCAGCAGCCTTTTAAGGGGCGAGCAGTACTTC. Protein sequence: CASSLLRGEQYF.

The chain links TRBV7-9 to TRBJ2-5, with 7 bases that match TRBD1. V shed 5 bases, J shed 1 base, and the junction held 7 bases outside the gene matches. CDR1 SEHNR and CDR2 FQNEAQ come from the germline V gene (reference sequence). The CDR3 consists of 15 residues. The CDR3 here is CASSLLRQGQETQYF. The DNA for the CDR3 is TGTGCCAGCAGCCTCCTACGACAGGGCCAAGAGACCCAGTACTTC.

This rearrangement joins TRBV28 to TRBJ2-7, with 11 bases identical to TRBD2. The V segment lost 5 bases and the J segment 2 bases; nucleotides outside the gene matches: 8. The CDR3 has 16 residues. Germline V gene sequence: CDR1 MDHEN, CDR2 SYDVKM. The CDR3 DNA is TGTGCCAGCAGTCCGGGACTAGCGGACCTAACCTACGAGCAGTACTTC. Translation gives CASSPGLADLTYEQYF.

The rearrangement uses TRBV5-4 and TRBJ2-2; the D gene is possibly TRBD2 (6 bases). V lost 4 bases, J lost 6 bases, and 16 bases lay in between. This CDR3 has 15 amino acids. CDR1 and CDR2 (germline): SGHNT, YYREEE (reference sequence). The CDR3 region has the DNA TGTGCCAGCAGCCTGGGGGGTCGGGGTCCCGGGGAGCTGTTTTTT. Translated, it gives CASSLGGRGPGELFF. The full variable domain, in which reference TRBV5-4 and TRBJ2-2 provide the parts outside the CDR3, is ETGVTQSPTHLIKTRGQQVTLRCSSQSGHNTVSWYQQALGQGPQFIFQYYREEENGRGNFPPRFSGLQFPNYSSELNVNALELDDSALYLCASSLGGRGPGELFFGEGSRLTVL.

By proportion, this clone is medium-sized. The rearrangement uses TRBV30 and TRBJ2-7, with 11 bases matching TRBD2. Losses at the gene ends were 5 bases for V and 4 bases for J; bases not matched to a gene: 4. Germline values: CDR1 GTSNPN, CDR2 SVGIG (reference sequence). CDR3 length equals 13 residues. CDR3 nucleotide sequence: TGTGCCTGGTCTAGCGGGAGGTGGTACGAGCAGTACTTC. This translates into CAWSSGRWYEQYF.

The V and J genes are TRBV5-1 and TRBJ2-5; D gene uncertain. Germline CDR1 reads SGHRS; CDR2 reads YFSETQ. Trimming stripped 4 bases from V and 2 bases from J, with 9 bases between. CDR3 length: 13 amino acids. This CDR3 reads CASSPGPQETQYF. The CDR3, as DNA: TGCGCCAGCAGCCCTGGGCCGCAAGAGACCCAGTACTTC.

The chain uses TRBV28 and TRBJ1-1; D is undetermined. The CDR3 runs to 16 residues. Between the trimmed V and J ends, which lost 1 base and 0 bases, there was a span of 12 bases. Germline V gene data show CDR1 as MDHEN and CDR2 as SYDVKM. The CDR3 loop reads CASSLYMRALNTEAFF. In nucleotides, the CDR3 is TGTGCCAGCAGTTTATATATGAGGGCCCTGAACACTGAAGCTTTCTTT.

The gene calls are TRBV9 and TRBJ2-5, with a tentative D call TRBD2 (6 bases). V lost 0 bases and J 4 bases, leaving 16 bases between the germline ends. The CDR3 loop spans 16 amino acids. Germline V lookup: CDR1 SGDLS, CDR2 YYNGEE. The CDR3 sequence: CASSVGVGGLGETQYF. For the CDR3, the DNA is TGTGCCAGCAGCGTAGGGGTGGGGGGTTTGGGAGAGACCCAGTACTTC.

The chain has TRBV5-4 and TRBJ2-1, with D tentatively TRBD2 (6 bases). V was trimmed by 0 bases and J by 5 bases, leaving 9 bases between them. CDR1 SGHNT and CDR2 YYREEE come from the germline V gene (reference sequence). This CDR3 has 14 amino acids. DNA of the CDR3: TGTGCCAGCAGCTTGGGGACTATAGACAATGAGCAGTTCTTC. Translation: CASSLGTIDNEQFF.

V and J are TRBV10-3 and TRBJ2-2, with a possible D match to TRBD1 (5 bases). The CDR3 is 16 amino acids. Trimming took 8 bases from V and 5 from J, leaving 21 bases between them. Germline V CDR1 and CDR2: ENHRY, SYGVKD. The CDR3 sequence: CAIGPKFVGPTGELFF. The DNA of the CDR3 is TGTGCCATCGGACCCAAATTCGTGGGGCCGACCGGGGAGCTGTTTTTT.

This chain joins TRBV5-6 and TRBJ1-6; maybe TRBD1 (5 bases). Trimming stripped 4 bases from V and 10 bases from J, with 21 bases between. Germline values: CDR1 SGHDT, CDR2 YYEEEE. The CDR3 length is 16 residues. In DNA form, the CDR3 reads TGTGCCAGCAGCACCTACTTGACAGTCATCGGATCACCCCTCCACTTT. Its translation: CASSTYLTVIGSPLHF. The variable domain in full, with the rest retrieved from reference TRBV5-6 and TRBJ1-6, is DAGVTQSPTHLIKTRGQQVTLRCSPKSGHDTVSWYQQALGQGPQFIFQYYEEEERQRGNFPDRFSGHQFPNYSSELNVNALLLGDSALYLCASSTYLTVIGSPLHFGNGTRLTVT.

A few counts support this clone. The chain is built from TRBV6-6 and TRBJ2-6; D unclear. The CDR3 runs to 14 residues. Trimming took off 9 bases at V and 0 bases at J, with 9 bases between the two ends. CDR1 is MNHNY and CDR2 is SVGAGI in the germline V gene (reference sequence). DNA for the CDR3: TGTGCCAGTCAGGTTCGCTCTGGGGCCAACGTCCTGACTTTC. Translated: CASQVRSGANVLTF.

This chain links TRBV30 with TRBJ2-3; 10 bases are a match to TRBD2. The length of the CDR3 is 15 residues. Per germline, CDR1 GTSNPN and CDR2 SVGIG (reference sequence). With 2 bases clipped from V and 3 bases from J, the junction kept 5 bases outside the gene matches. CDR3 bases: TGTGCCTGGAGTAGGGTAGCGGGAGGTACAGATACGCAGTATTTT. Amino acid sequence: CAWSRVAGGTDTQYF.

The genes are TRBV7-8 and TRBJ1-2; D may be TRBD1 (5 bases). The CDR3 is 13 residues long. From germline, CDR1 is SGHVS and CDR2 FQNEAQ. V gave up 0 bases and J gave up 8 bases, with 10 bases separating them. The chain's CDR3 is CASSLAGAGGYTF. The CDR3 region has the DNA TGTGCCAGCAGCTTAGCAGGGGCAGGAGGCTACACCTTC.

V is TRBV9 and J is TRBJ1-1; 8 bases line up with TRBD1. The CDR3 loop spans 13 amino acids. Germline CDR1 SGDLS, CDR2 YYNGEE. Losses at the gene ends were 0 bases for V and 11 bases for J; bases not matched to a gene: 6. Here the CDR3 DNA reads TGTGCCAGCAGCGTAGGACAGGGGTATGGGGCTTTCTTT. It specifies CASSVGQGYGAFF.

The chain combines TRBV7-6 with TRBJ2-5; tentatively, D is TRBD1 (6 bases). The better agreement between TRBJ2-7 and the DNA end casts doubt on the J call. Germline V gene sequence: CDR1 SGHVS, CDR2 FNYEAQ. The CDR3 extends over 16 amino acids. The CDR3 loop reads CASSPTRRGPTYEQYF. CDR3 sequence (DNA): TGTGCCAGCAGCCCAACCCGCAGGGGTCCTACCTACGAGCAGTACTTC.

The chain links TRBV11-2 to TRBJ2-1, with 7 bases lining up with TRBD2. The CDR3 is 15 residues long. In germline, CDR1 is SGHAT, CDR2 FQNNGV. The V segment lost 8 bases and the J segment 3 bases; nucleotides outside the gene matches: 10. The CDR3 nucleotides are TGTGCCAGCCGCTGGCGGGGGAAGGTCTACAATGAGCAGTTCTTC. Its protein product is CASRWRGKVYNEQFF.